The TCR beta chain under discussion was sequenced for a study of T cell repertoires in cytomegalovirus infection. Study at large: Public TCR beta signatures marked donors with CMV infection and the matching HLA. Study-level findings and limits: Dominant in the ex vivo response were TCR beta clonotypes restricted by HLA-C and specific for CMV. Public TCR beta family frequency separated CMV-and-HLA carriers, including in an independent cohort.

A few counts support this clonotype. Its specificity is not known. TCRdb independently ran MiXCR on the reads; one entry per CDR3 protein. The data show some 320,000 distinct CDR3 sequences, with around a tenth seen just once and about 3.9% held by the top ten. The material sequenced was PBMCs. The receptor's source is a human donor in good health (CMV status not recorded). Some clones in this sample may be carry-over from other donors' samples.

CDR3 in amino acids: CASSGGASGREDTQYF. The DNA of the CDR3 is TGTGCCAGCAGCGGGGGGGCCAGCGGGAGAGAAGATACGCAGTATTTT. The chain combines TRBV7-9 with TRBJ2-3; 8 bases are a match to TRBD2. V was pared by 5 bases and J by 5 bases, with 12 bases of the junction left unmatched. This CDR3 is built from 16 residues. CDR1 is SEHNR, CDR2 FQNEAQ, per germline (reference sequence).